A selection of T cell receptor beta chains follows, all from one sample in a study of T cells in localized non-small cell lung cancer. Sequencing used immunoSEQ multiplex PCR; TCRdb keeps in-frame clones, though not all of them. There are about 14,000 clones in the sample; approximately 83% occur only once, and more than 3.5% lies in the top ten. The sample was peripheral blood, taken before any cancer treatment. These receptors all stem from a female donor at least 60 years old with stage I squamous cell lung carcinoma. Each CDR3 is given with its conserved first and last residue. Each record gives: D gene, J gene, V gene, clone size, CDR3 DNA, CDR3 protein. The D gene is left open where the match is weak. Not all rows give a size; the values are once, few, many and, for expanded clones, a class.

>TRBD1|TRBJ2-6|TRBV10-2|NA
TGCGCCAGCAGTCCACAGGGGCCCTCTGGGGCCAACGTCCTGACTTTC
CASSPQGPSGANVLTF
>NA|TRBJ1-1|TRBV5-1|NA
TGCGCCAGCAGCTTGGCCGTCGGGACTGAAGCTTTCTTT
CASSLAVGTEAFF
>TRBD2|TRBJ2-1|TRBV4-2|NA
TGTGCCAGCAGCCAAGAGGGACTAGCGAGTCTCTTC
CASSQEGLASLF
>NA|TRBJ2-5|TRBV18|NA
TGTGCCAGCTCACCAGGGACCCAAGAGACCCAGTACTTC
CASSPGTQETQYF
>TRBD1|TRBJ2-6|TRBV27|NA
TGTGCCAGCAGTTCAGGGGGTTTAGGGGCCAACGTCCTGACTTTC
CASSSGGLGANVLTF
>NA|TRBJ2-5|TRBV5-1|NA
TGCGCCGGACGACTATCCCTGGGGCAAGAGACCCAGTACTTC
CAGRLSLGQETQYF
>NA|TRBJ2-7|TRBV14|few
TGTGCCAGCAGCCCCGGGCACGGGGACTTTTCACTACGTCAGCAGTACTTC
CASSPGHGDFSLRQQYF
>NA|TRBJ1-2|TRBV4-1|NA
TGCGCCAGCAGCCAAGGGGACATTCGGGCGAATGGTGGCTACACCTTC
CASSQGDIRANGGYTF
>NA|TRBJ1-5|TRBV19|few
TGTGCCAGTAGTATGGGAGCAGGCTTGGGCAATCAGCCCCAGCATTTT
CASSMGAGLGNQPQHF
>NA|TRBJ2-5|TRBV4-1|NA
TGCGCCAGCAGCCGCCTGCTAGGGGAGACCCAGTACTTC
CASSRLLGETQYF
>TRBD2|TRBJ2-1|TRBV10-3|NA
TGTGCCATCAGTGAGTCGAGTAGCGGGGCCTACAATGAGCAGTTCTTC
CAISESSSGAYNEQFF
>NA|TRBJ2-1|TRBV2|NA
TGTGCCAGCAGTGTTTACAATGAGCAGTTCTTC
CASSVYNEQFF
>TRBD1|TRBJ2-2|TRBV6-6|NA
TGTGCCAGCAGATTGCAGGGGGACACCGGGGAGCTGTTTTTT
CASRLQGDTGELFF
>NA|TRBJ1-1|TRBV6-1|NA
TGTGCCAGCAGTGGGACATCGAACACTGAAGCTTTCTTT
CASSGTSNTEAFF
>NA|TRBJ2-3|TRBV5-5|NA
TGTGCCAGCAGCCCATACGCAGATACGCAGTATTTT
CASSPYADTQYF
>NA|TRBJ1-4|TRBV10-3|NA
TGTGCCATCAGTCAACAGGGAACTAATGAAAAACTGTTTTTT
CAISQQGTNEKLFF
>NA|TRBJ2-2|TRBV7-2|NA
TGTGCCAGCAGCTTATTTCGGGTAGGCGGCACCGGGGAGCTGTTTTTT
CASSLFRVGGTGELFF
>NA|TRBJ1-6|TRBV21-1|NA
TGTGCCAGCAGCAAAGCGGACAGGGGGTGCCGCTCCTATAATTCACCCCTCCACTTT
CASSKADRGCRSYNSPLHF
>NA|TRBJ2-1|TRBV13|NA
TGTGCCAGCAGCCCCGGGGCTCGAAGCTCCTACAATGAGCAGTTCTTC
CASSPGARSSYNEQFF
>NA|TRBJ1-3|TRBV5-1|NA
TGCGCCAGCAGCTTGGACCACACAGGCTCTGGAAACACCATATATTTT
CASSLDHTGSGNTIYF
>NA|TRBJ1-1|TRBV27|NA
TGTGCCAGCAGATTCCAGGGGTCCACTGAAGCTTTCTTT
CASRFQGSTEAFF
>NA|TRBJ2-2|TRBV7-9|NA
TGTGCCAGCAGCTTTGTTCGGGGCAGAAACACCGGGGAGCTGTTTTTT
CASSFVRGRNTGELFF
>NA|TRBJ1-5|TRBV5-1|NA
TGCGCCAGCAGCGATGGACAGACGACGAATCAGCCCCAGCATTTT
CASSDGQTTNQPQHF
>NA|TRBJ1-5|TRBV6-1|NA
TGTGCCAGCAGTGATGAGGTCAGGGCGTTATGGCAGCCCCAGCATTTT
CASSDEVRALWQPQHF
>NA|TRBJ1-2|TRBV6-1|NA
TGTGCCAGCAGTGATACAGGGAGAACCCCTCATGGCTACACCTTC
CASSDTGRTPHGYTF
>NA|TRBJ1-4|TRBV5-5|NA
TGTGCCAGCAGCCGGGGCAAGGGAGAGGCAACTAATGAAAAACTGTTTTTT
CASSRGKGEATNEKLFF
>TRBD1|TRBJ1-1|TRBV15|NA
TGTGCCACCAGCAGTCCTACAGGGGAAACTGAAGCTTTCTTT
CATSSPTGETEAFF
>NA|TRBJ1-1|TRBV2|NA
TGTGCCAGCAGGTTCCCCCGTGAGGGCGGCACTGAAGCTTTCTTT
CASRFPREGGTEAFF
>NA|TRBJ1-2|TRBV11-2|NA
TGTGCCAGCAGCGTTACAGGGTACAACTATGGCTACACCTTC
CASSVTGYNYGYTF
>NA|TRBJ2-3|TRBV29-1|large
TGCAGCGTAGGCCAGACAGGAGATACGCAGTATTTT
CSVGQTGDTQYF
>NA|TRBJ1-5|TRBV7-8|NA
TGTGCCAGCAGCCCTAGGACTCTTCTCATAGGTCAGCCCCAGCATTTT
CASSPRTLLIGQPQHF
>TRBD2|TRBJ2-6|TRBV11-2|NA
TGTGCCAGCAGCTCGAGCGGGGGTATACGCTCTGGGGCCAACGTCCTGACTTTC
CASSSSGGIRSGANVLTF
>TRBD1|TRBJ2-5|TRBV7-2|NA
TGTGCCAGCAGCTTAGGGGTCAGGGGGCGGCAAGAGACCCAGTACTTC
CASSLGVRGRQETQYF
>NA|TRBJ1-1|TRBV6-1|NA
TGTGCCAGCAGTGTAATCCCAGGTAACACTGAAGCTTTCTTT
CASSVIPGNTEAFF
>TRBD1|TRBJ1-1|TRBV5-1|NA
TGCGCCAGCAGCGCCAGGGGGCAGGGGAACACTGAAGCTTTCTTT
CASSARGQGNTEAFF
>NA|TRBJ2-7|TRBV11-2|NA
TGTGCCAGCAGCTTAGAGCCAGGGCCCTACGAGCAGTACTTC
CASSLEPGPYEQYF
>NA|TRBJ1-4|TRBV7-9|NA
TGTGCCAGCAGCTTTGGACAGCAAAGGAATGAAAAACTGTTTTTT
CASSFGQQRNEKLFF
>TRBD1|TRBJ1-1|TRBV11-2|NA
TGTGCCAGCAGCCGCGGACAGGGAGCTGAAGCTTTCTTT
CASSRGQGAEAFF
>NA|TRBJ1-1|TRBV21-1|once
TGTGCCAGCAGCAAAGAGGGGACAGCCCCCTTGGACACTGAAGCTTTCTTT
CASSKEGTAPLDTEAFF
>NA|TRBJ2-5|TRBV13|NA
TGTGCCAGCAGCTTAGGCAGGGAGACCCAGTACTTC
CASSLGRETQYF
>NA|TRBJ1-5|TRBV5-1|NA
TGCGCCAGCAGCTTGGCAGGGACTCAGCCCCAGCATTTT
CASSLAGTQPQHF
>TRBD1|TRBJ1-4|TRBV11-2|once
TGTGCCAGCAGCTTTACAGGGGCGCCTGGGGAAAAACTGTTTTTT
CASSFTGAPGEKLFF
>NA|TRBJ1-2|TRBV7-2|NA
TGTGCCAGCAGCCTCTCCACCCAGGGACAAAACTATGGCTACACCTTC
CASSLSTQGQNYGYTF
>TRBD2|TRBJ2-7|TRBV13|few
TGTGCCAGCAGCTCCCGGACTAGCGGGGTTTCCGTGGCTCGGGAGCAGTACTTC
CASSSRTSGVSVAREQYF
>TRBD2|TRBJ2-3|TRBV5-1|NA
TGCGCCAGCAGCCCGTGGGGGGGAGGCACAGATACGCAGTATTTT
CASSPWGGGTDTQYF
>NA|TRBJ2-1|TRBV5-6|NA
TGTGCCAGCAGAGGCTGGCGGAACAATGAGCAGTTCTTC
CASRGWRNNEQFF
>TRBD1|TRBJ1-1|TRBV5-4|NA
TGTGCCAGCAGCCAAGGGACAGGGTGGGACACTGAAGCTTTCTTT
CASSQGTGWDTEAFF
>TRBD1|TRBJ1-3|TRBV4-1|NA
TGCGCCAGCAGCCAAGCTGGGACAGGGCATTCCAACACCATATATTTT
CASSQAGTGHSNTIYF
>TRBD1|TRBJ1-1|TRBV6-1|NA
TGTGCCAGCAGAGGGACAGCCACTGAAGCTTTCTTT
CASRGTATEAFF
>TRBD1|TRBJ2-7|TRBV7-8|NA
TGTGCCAGCAGCCTATCCCAGGGGGCGTTGTACGAGCAGTACTTC
CASSLSQGALYEQYF
>NA|TRBJ2-1|TRBV28|once
TGTGCCAGCAGTTTGTCTGAAAACAATGAGCAGTTCTTC
CASSLSENNEQFF